This TCR beta chain was recovered during a study of blood T cell repertoires in COVID-19. Study at large: Acute and convalescent COVID-19 samples came from the United States, Italy and Spain. T cells, B-cell-depleted T cells, or PBMCs supplied cDNA or gDNA.

The CDR3 extends over 12 amino acids. The germline V and J ends were trimmed by 2 bases and 4 bases, with 4 bases remaining between them. This clone came up once. Original analysis: Researchers report that nucleated cell counts were estimated from reference gene primer amplification. The protocol was immunoSEQ multiplex PCR, while the TCRdb copy is restricted to in-frame clones and leaves out a portion. V and J calls and clone size are as listed in that table; D and trimming were resolved from the DNA. The profile shows 150,000 or so clones, about 80% of them singletons. Patients of the Seattle cohort, enrolled during active infection, were followed longitudinally.

The specimen was peripheral blood. This clonotype originated in an older woman with COVID-19, enrolled during active disease. The chain links TRBV12-3 or TRBV12-4 to TRBJ2-3; D remains unclear. CDR3 loop: CASSLLADTQYF. The CDR3 DNA is TGTGCCAGCAGTTTATTAGCAGATACGCAGTATTTT.